A selection of T cell receptor beta chains follows, all from one sample in a study of T cell changes during pregnancy in multiple sclerosis. Generated by immunoSEQ multiplex PCR, the TCRdb table keeps only in-frame clones and is missing some. The table records 100,000 or so clones, about 92% of them present only once. The source was peripheral blood, collected in the second trimester of pregnancy. These receptors were taken from a female donor with multiple sclerosis, enrolled in a pregnancy study. The CDR3 runs from the conserved cysteine through the conserved F or W.

J gene,V gene,CDR3 protein
TRBJ1-6,TRBV5-1,CASAPDSSYSPLHF
TRBJ2-5,TRBV18,CASSPGQQETQYF
TRBJ2-3,TRBV5-1,CASSPDYWGTEDTQYF
TRBJ1-2,TRBV2,CASSERGLNYGYTF
TRBJ2-3,TRBV9,CASSEGALKVDTQYF
TRBJ1-5,TRBV27,CASSSYRNQPQHF
TRBJ2-3,TRBV29-1,CSVEDPFHPGGTDTQYF
TRBJ2-7,TRBV30,CAWGLPGSVHEQYF
TRBJ2-7,TRBV5-1,CASSLWTGVISSYEQYF
TRBJ1-3,TRBV7-8,CASSASQGESTIYF
TRBJ1-2,TRBV18,CASSPEQHYGYTF
TRBJ2-7,TRBV6-1,CASSVTSASYEQYF
TRBJ2-7,TRBV6-6,CASEDSSYEQYF
TRBJ2-2,TRBV2,CASGLTGGPNTGELFF
TRBJ1-2,TRBV10-3,CAISENRDGPYGYTF
TRBJ1-1,TRBV28,CASRLPGQGGTEAFF
TRBJ2-5,TRBV10-3,CAINSRGRRETQYF
TRBJ2-2,TRBV5-1,CASSLVATNTGELFF
TRBJ2-5,TRBV5-6,CASSSTGTGGEFQETQYF
TRBJ2-7,TRBV5-4,CASSRTGYEQYF
TRBJ2-5,TRBV2,CASSVLSGGETQYF
TRBJ2-1,TRBV19,CASSTPFSGTTYNEQFF
TRBJ1-1,TRBV30,CAWRGPTRGNEAFF
TRBJ2-1,TRBV10-3,CAISPRTSGINEQFF
TRBJ1-3,TRBV9,CASSPWDSGNTIYF
TRBJ2-3,TRBV5-6,CASSLGPGLAGDTQYF
TRBJ1-4,TRBV29-1,CSVTFRGTNEKLFF
TRBJ2-7,TRBV2,CASASSYEQYF